This T cell receptor (beta chain) comes out of a study of T cell repertoires in cytomegalovirus infection. Overall study: Evidence of both CMV infection and a matching HLA type came from public TCR beta signatures.

In this sample, this clonotype turned up many times. What it binds is not known. TCRdb re-called the reads through MiXCR, storing one row per CDR3 protein. The sample lists tens of thousands of distinct CDR3 sequences; around 3.8% were seen once. V trimming: 4 bases; J trimming: 13 bases; junction bases outside the gene matches: 9. There are 11 residues in the CDR3. CDR1 is DFQATT, CDR2 SNEGSKA, per germline (reference sequence). Study-level results: CMV-specific HLA-C-restricted TCR beta clonotypes dominated the ex vivo response. The study identified carriers of CMV plus the relevant HLA from cumulative public TCR beta family frequency.

The receptor was isolated from a human donor in good health (CMV status not recorded). Some clones in this sample may be carry-over from other donors' samples. The chain joins TRBV20-1 to TRBJ2-5, with 7 bases lining up with TRBD1. Sequences were obtained from PBMCs. The CDR3 DNA sequence: TGCAGTGCTACTAGACGACAGGGAACGTACTTC. It codes for CSATRRQGTYF.